One and the same sample provided the 29 T cell receptor beta chains below, sequenced in a study of blood T cell repertoires in COVID-19. Repertoires were generated with immunoSEQ multiplex PCR, while TCRdb's copy carries only in-frame clones and drops some. The top ten clones hold approximately 9.9% of a sample with approximately 180,000 clones, roughly 85% of them seen once. Sequencing input: peripheral blood. The origin of the receptors is a human donor with active or convalescent COVID-19. The donor label of this sample is uncertain.

In its sample, this clone was seen a few times. This chain joins TRBV7-9 and TRBJ2-1, with D perhaps matching TRBD1 (5 bases). The CDR3 has 14 amino acids. With 0 bases removed from V and 5 bases from J, the gap between germline ends came to 8 bases. From germline, CDR1 is SEHNR and CDR2 FQNEAQ (reference sequence). Here the CDR3 reads CASSLATANNEQFF. The CDR3 DNA sequence: TGTGCCAGCAGCTTAGCGACAGCCAACAATGAGCAGTTCTTC.

This clone was observed a handful of times. The rearrangement uses TRBV5-1 and TRBJ2-7; a possible D gene is TRBD1 (6 bases). CDR3 length equals 12 residues. Deletions cut 2 bases from V and 5 bases from J, with 8 bases between. Germline values: CDR1 SGHRS, CDR2 YFSETQ. The CDR3, as DNA: TGCGCCAGCAGCTTACAGGGAAACGAGCAGTACTTC. It translates to CASSLQGNEQYF.

This clone was detected only once. This chain links TRBV18 with TRBJ1-1; 11 nucleotides agree with TRBD1. V was clipped by 3 bases and J by 5 bases; unmatched bases: 5. CDR3 length equals 15 residues. CDR1 is KGHSH, CDR2 LQKENI, per germline. The CDR3 loop is CASSPGTGGGTEAFF. The DNA for the CDR3 is TGTGCCAGCTCACCCGGGACAGGGGGTGGTACTGAAGCTTTCTTT.

The chain's CDR3 is CASSLELAGGNEQFF. For the CDR3, the DNA is TGCGCCAGCAGCTTGGAACTAGCGGGGGGCAATGAGCAGTTCTTC. The V gene is TRBV5-1, the J gene TRBJ2-1, with TRBD2 matching over 12 bases. CDR1 is SGHRS and CDR2 is YFSETQ in the germline V gene. The CDR3 totals 15 residues. V gave up 0 bases and J gave up 6 bases; unmatched junction bases: 1.

The chain uses TRBV28 and TRBJ1-1, with 7 bases fitting TRBD1. Germline CDR1 and CDR2: MDHEN and SYDVKM. J lost 4 bases, V lost 5 bases, and 13 bases had no gene match. This CDR3 is built from 16 residues. This chain's CDR3 is CASSLAGQARGTEAFF. For the CDR3, the DNA is TGTGCCAGCAGTCTAGCCGGACAGGCGAGGGGCACTGAAGCTTTCTTT.

The chain recombines TRBV28 with TRBJ1-5; 9 nucleotides line up with TRBD1. V lost 8 bases and J lost 0; bases outside the gene matches: 8. CDR1 MDHEN and CDR2 SYDVKM come from the germline V gene. CDR3 length: 16 amino acids. CDR3 nucleotides: TGTGCCAGCCCAAACAGGGGGCGCGGTAGCAATCAGCCCCAGCATTTT. This codes for CASPNRGRGSNQPQHF.

This clone has only a few counts. The rearrangement uses TRBV6-5 and TRBJ2-1; a possible D gene is TRBD2 (6 bases). The CDR3 totals 13 residues. Germline CDR1 and CDR2: MNHEY and SVGAGI. V was pared by 8 bases and J by 6 bases, with 14 bases between. In DNA form, the CDR3 reads TGTGCCAGCCAAATCGGGAGATTCAATGAGCAGTTCTTC. It translates to CASQIGRFNEQFF.

The genes are TRBV9 and TRBJ2-3, with TRBD1 identical over 8 bases. Germline CDR1 reads SGDLS; CDR2 reads YYNGEE. V gave up 5 bases and J gave up 5 bases; unmatched junction bases: 7. The length of the CDR3 is 14 residues. This CDR3 is CASSHGRGQDTQYF. CDR3 bases: TGTGCCAGCAGTCATGGCAGGGGGCAAGATACGCAGTATTTT.

The chain has TRBV7-8 and TRBJ2-7; D might be TRBD2 (7 bases). Germline CDR1 and CDR2: SGHVS and FQNEAQ. The CDR3 totals 17 residues. V lost 3 bases, J lost 0 bases, and 18 bases lay in between. The CDR3 nucleotides are TGTGCCAGCAGCTTCCCTTGGGGGGGGACAAGCTCCTACGAGCAGTACTTC. Its translation is CASSFPWGGTSSYEQYF. The full variable domain, its missing parts supplied by reference TRBV7-8 and TRBJ2-7, is GAGVSQSPRYKVAKRGQDVALRCDPISGHVSLFWYQQALGQGPEFLTYFQNEAQLDKSGLPSDRFFAERPEGSVSTLKIQRTQQEDSAVYLCASSFPWGGTSSYEQYFGPGTRLTVT.

This chain links TRBV5-4 with TRBJ2-3; D is ambiguous. V dropped 4 bases and J dropped 6 bases, with 18 bases sitting between them. This CDR3 contains 15 residues. Germline V gene data show CDR1 as SGHNT and CDR2 as YYREEE (reference sequence). CDR3 coding DNA: TGTGCCAGCAGCCCACGACCCTCTAGTACCGATACGCAGTATTTT. It yields the protein CASSPRPSSTDTQYF.

This chain links TRBV28 with TRBJ1-1; 9 bases map to TRBD1. Germline V CDR1 and CDR2: MDHEN, SYDVKM. Germline trimming cut 0 bases from V and 5 bases from J; bases unmatched to any gene: 4. CDR3 length: 15 residues. The CDR3 DNA reads as TGTGCCAGCAGTTTATGGACAGGGGGTGAGACTGAAGCTTTCTTT. It translates to CASSLWTGGETEAFF.

The chain employs TRBV6-4 and TRBJ2-3; TRBD1 matches 8 bases. V shed 2 bases and J 4 bases; nucleotides not matched to a gene: 5. Germline-derived CDR1 and CDR2 are MRHNA and SNTAGT. This CDR3 contains 15 residues. CDR3 in amino acids: CASSDGAGGADTQYF. CDR3 sequence (DNA): TGTGCCAGCAGTGACGGGGCAGGGGGCGCAGATACGCAGTATTTT.

The chain joins TRBV5-1 to TRBJ2-3, with a possible D match to TRBD1 (6 bases). V dropped 4 bases and J dropped 6 bases, with 12 bases sitting between them. The germline V gene encodes CDR1 SGHRS and CDR2 YFSETQ. The CDR3 has 13 residues. The CDR3 nucleotides are TGCGCCAGCAGCCAGACAGGTGACGATACGCAGTATTTT. Protein: CASSQTGDDTQYF.

A word on this clone: Other nucleotide sequences from this sample produce the same CDR3. The rearrangement uses TRBV19 and TRBJ1-1; TRBD1 might be the D (5 bases). Germline CDR1 is LNHDA and CDR2 is SQIVND (reference sequence). The CDR3 totals 13 residues. Trimming shortened V by 3 bases and J by 3 bases, and 8 bases separated the two germline ends. The CDR3 loop reads CASSIDRDTEAFF. DNA for the CDR3: TGTGCCAGTAGTATCGACAGAGACACTGAAGCTTTCTTT.

In its sample, this clone was seen a few times. The chain is built from TRBV30 and TRBJ2-7, with a weak D call TRBD2 (5 bases). The V end lost 3 bases, the J end lost 4 bases, and 19 bases lay between the germline ends. Germline lookup yields CDR1 GTSNPN and CDR2 SVGIG (reference sequence). The CDR3 extends over 15 amino acids. In nucleotides, the CDR3 is TGTGCCTGGAGCAAACCGGGAACGCGCGGTTACGAGCAGTACTTC. Translation: CAWSKPGTRGYEQYF.

The genes are TRBV21-1 and TRBJ2-7; the DNA was not used to check the table's D call, TRBD2. TRBV21-1 corresponds to a pseudogene. This CDR3 spans 19 amino acids. As DNA, the CDR3 is TGTGCCAGCAGCAAAGTCCTCCGGCGGTTGAACGGCAGCTCCTACGAGCAGTACTTC. Amino acid sequence: CASSKVLRRLNGSSYEQYF.

V and J are TRBV28 and TRBJ1-2, with D tentatively TRBD1 (5 bases). Germline V gives CDR1 MDHEN, CDR2 SYDVKM. The CDR3 runs 15 residues. Trimming left V 6 bases short and J 6 bases short, with 20 bases between. The CDR3 DNA sequence: TGTGCCAGCAGCACCCCCAGGGTGGAGAAGCATGGCTACACCTTC. It translates to CASSTPRVEKHGYTF.

V and J are TRBV4-1 and TRBJ2-7; the match to TRBD2 covers 12 bases. CDR1 and CDR2 (germline): MGHRA, YSYEKL. The CDR3 extends over 19 amino acids. Trimming took 0 bases from V and 2 from J; bases not matched to a gene: 11. The CDR3 is CASSQEHTLTSGSPYEQYF. Written as DNA, the CDR3 is TGCGCCAGCAGCCAAGAACACACCTTGACTAGCGGGAGTCCCTACGAGCAGTACTTC.

The chain couples TRBV7-2 to TRBJ1-4; TRBD1 agrees at 7 bases. The germline CDR1 and CDR2 sequences are SGHTA and FQGNSA. This CDR3 spans 14 amino acids. Trimming at V came to 5 bases and at J to 8 bases, leaving 8 bases not matched to a gene. CDR3 amino acids: CASSLNRGREKLFF. CDR3 coding DNA: TGTGCCAGCAGCCTGAACAGGGGTCGCGAAAAACTGTTTTTT.

The chain joins TRBV2 to TRBJ2-5, with a possible D match to TRBD1 (6 bases). The CDR3 is made up of 16 amino acids. Germline CDR1 SNHLY, CDR2 FYNNEI. V was cut by 5 bases and J by 2 bases, with 18 bases left in between. The CDR3 coding sequence is TGTGCCAGCAGTTGGTCGGGACAACCCCGACAAGAGACCCAGTACTTC. Its protein product is CASSWSGQPRQETQYF.

V usage is TRBV30 and J usage is TRBJ1-3; TRBD1 is a possible D gene (6 bases). Per the germline V gene, CDR1 is GTSNPN and CDR2 is SVGIG (reference sequence). Trimming removed 3 bases at V and 5 bases at J, with 14 bases between. The CDR3 consists of 14 residues. CDR3 DNA sequence: TGTGCCTGGAGCTTCGGGGGGACAAGAAACACCATATATTTT. This encodes CAWSFGGTRNTIYF.

The chain uses TRBV6-4 and TRBJ2-4; TRBD1 agrees at 7 bases. The CDR3 covers 13 residues. The V gene's germline CDR1 is MRHNA and CDR2 SNTAGT. After removal of 4 bases from V and 7 bases from J, the junction contained 4 bases not matched to a gene. DNA of the CDR3: TGTGCCAGCAGTGTCGAAGGGGGCAACATTCAGTACTTC. This sequence encodes CASSVEGGNIQYF.

The rearrangement links TRBV12-3 or TRBV12-4 to TRBJ1-1, with D perhaps matching TRBD1 (6 bases). V was cut by 6 bases and J by 3 bases, with 11 bases left in between. The CDR3 has 13 residues. Written as DNA, the CDR3 is TGTGCCAGCAGGGACAGTTTGGACACTGAAGCTTTCTTT. Translating it yields CASRDSLDTEAFF.

The chain recombines TRBV6-4 with TRBJ1-6; D is possibly TRBD1 (5 bases). The V end was cut by 3 bases, the J end by 10 bases, with 13 bases between. This CDR3 spans 14 amino acids. Germline CDR1 and CDR2: MRHNA and SNTAGT. CDR3 sequence reads: CASSEGGTLSPLHF. CDR3 DNA: TGTGCCAGCAGTGAGGGGGGGACTCTGTCACCCCTCCACTTT.

Here the CDR3 reads CASSFGGSIYEQYF. DNA for the CDR3: TGCGCCAGCAGCTTTGGCGGGTCGATCTACGAGCAGTACTTC. V and J are TRBV5-1 and TRBJ2-7, with a weak D call TRBD2 (5 bases). Between the trimmed V and J ends, which lost 2 bases and 3 bases, there was a span of 12 bases. The length of the CDR3 is 14 residues. Germline V gives CDR1 SGHRS, CDR2 YFSETQ.

V gene TRBV30 combines with J gene TRBJ1-5; D is unresolved. This CDR3 has 13 amino acids. Trimming stripped 4 bases from V and 7 bases from J, with 14 bases between. Germline V lookup: CDR1 GTSNPN, CDR2 SVGIG (reference sequence). The CDR3 bases are TGTGCCTGGAATTTGGGCGGGAGGCAGCCCCAGCATTTT. Translated, it gives CAWNLGGRQPQHF.

The chain carries TRBV2 and TRBJ1-1; D perhaps matches TRBD1 (5 bases). V gave up 6 bases and J gave up 2 bases, with 13 bases separating them. There are 14 residues in the CDR3. Germline V gene sequence: CDR1 SNHLY, CDR2 FYNNEI. The CDR3 coding sequence is TGTGCCAGCAGCGGAGGGGAGGGAAACACTGAAGCTTTCTTT. It encodes CASSGGEGNTEAFF.

This sequence joins TRBV30 and TRBJ2-1; TRBD2 aligns across 8 bases. The germline gives CDR1 GTSNPN, CDR2 SVGIG (reference sequence). The CDR3 contains 15 residues. V shed 3 bases, J shed 0 bases, and the junction held 4 bases outside the gene matches. As DNA, the CDR3 is TGTGCCTGGAGCCGTCGGGGGGGCTCCTACAATGAGCAGTTCTTC. Amino acid sequence: CAWSRRGGSYNEQFF.

The chain employs TRBV5-1 and TRBJ1-3; D possibly corresponds to TRBD1 (5 bases). V lost 2 bases and J 0 bases, leaving 12 bases between the germline ends. The CDR3 loop spans 16 amino acids. Germline-derived CDR1 and CDR2 are SGHRS and YFSETQ. The CDR3 protein is CASSLGGDPSGNTIYF. The CDR3 DNA follows: TGCGCCAGCAGCTTAGGAGGGGACCCCTCTGGAAACACCATATATTTT.